This TCR beta chain was observed in a study of PD-L1 blockade in urothelial cancer. Study background: Blood was tested 3 weeks (second dose) and 6 weeks into treatment.

This CDR3 comprises 14 residues. Germline V lookup: CDR1 SGHRS, CDR2 YFSETQ. The trim removed 4 bases at V and 2 bases at J, leaving 3 bases unmatched. Measured with immunoSEQ multiplex PCR; TCRdb has only the in-frame clones, and not every one. Among about 88,000 clones listed, 90% to 95% were seen once. This clone came up once. This sequence was found in a man in his 60s with urothelial cancer. This specimen consisted of PBMCs, obtained around atezolizumab (anti-PD-L1) treatment. V usage is TRBV5-1 and J usage is TRBJ1-3, with TRBD1 identical over 7 bases. The CDR3: CASSAGQTGNTIYF. CDR3 nucleotide sequence: TGCGCCAGCAGCGCGGGACAGACTGGAAACACCATATATTTT.